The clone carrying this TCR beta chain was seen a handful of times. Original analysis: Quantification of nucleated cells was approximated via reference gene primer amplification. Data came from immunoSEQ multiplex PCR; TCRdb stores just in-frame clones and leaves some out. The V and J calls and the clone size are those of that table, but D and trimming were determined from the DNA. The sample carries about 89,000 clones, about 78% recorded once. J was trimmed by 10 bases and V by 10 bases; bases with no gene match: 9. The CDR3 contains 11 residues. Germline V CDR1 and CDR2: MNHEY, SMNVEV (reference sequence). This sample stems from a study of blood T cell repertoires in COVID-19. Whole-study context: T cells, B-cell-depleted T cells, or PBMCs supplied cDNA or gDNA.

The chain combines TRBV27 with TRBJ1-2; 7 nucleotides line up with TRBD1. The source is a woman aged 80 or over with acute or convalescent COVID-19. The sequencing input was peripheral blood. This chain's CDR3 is CATQGVTDYTF. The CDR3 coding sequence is TGTGCCACCCAGGGGGTCACAGACTACACCTTC.